These 24 T cell receptor beta chains were all obtained from the same sample, sequenced in a study of shared clonotypes between healthy human individuals (dated by TCRdb to the early 2020s). Library construction relied on the immunoSEQ multiplex PCR assay. TCRdb limited this immuneACCESS table to in-frame rearrangements with V and J called. A share of clones is missing; checked studies link under half to unresolved V genes, and the rest is unexplained. The sample yields approximately 2.3 million clones; 85% to 95% were counted once. About 0.41% of the sample comes from the top ten. Sample: naive CD4+ T cells from PBMCs. The meaning of the sample's cell subset or site label: CD45RA+ positively selected. These receptors were taken from a man aged 18 to 30 in good health. Some clones in this sample may be carry-over from other donors' samples.

The rearrangement links TRBV28 to TRBJ2-6; D remains ambiguous. V lost 8 bases, J lost 0 bases, and 14 bases lay in between. Looked up from germline, CDR1 is MDHEN and CDR2 is SYDVKM. This CDR3 comprises 16 residues. In nucleotides, the CDR3 is TGTGCCAGCCGCCCCGAGCACCTCTCTGGGGCCAACGTCCTGACTTTC. It specifies CASRPEHLSGANVLTF.

This sequence joins TRBV7-9 and TRBJ2-1; tentatively, D is TRBD1 (5 bases). The CDR3 runs to 15 residues. V lost 5 bases to trimming and J lost 3 bases, with 14 bases between them. CDR1 and CDR2 (germline): SEHNR, FQNEAQ (reference sequence). CDR3 in amino acids: CASSGPLDNYNEQFF. DNA of the CDR3: TGTGCCAGCAGCGGACCTCTGGACAACTACAATGAGCAGTTCTTC.

The CDR3 sequence is CASRVGPSGKGEQYF. CDR3 bases: TGTGCCAGCAGGGTAGGGCCTAGCGGGAAAGGCGAGCAGTACTTC. This chain uses TRBV28 with TRBJ2-7; 9 bases map to TRBD2. J was trimmed by 6 bases and V by 6 bases; bases with no gene match: 12. Germline assignment: CDR1 MDHEN and CDR2 SYDVKM. This CDR3 region has 15 residues.

The chain joins TRBV6-1 to TRBJ2-5; 10 positions agree with TRBD1. There are 13 residues in the CDR3. The V segment lost 11 bases and the J segment 5 bases; nucleotides outside the gene matches: 8. Germline lookup yields CDR1 MNHNS and CDR2 SASEGT. The CDR3 spells CAGETGGDETQYF. In DNA form, the CDR3 reads TGTGCCGGCGAGACAGGGGGCGACGAGACCCAGTACTTC.

V is TRBV7-9 and J is TRBJ2-7; either TRBD1 or TRBD2 may fit D (5 bases each). Trimming took off 8 bases at V and 0 bases at J, with 8 bases between the two ends. Looked up from germline, CDR1 is SEHNR and CDR2 is FQNEAQ (reference sequence). CDR3 length: 12 amino acids. The CDR3 region is CASRDDSYEQYF. In nucleotides, the CDR3 is TGTGCCAGCCGGGACGACTCCTACGAGCAGTACTTC.

The chain couples TRBV29-1 to TRBJ1-2, with D perhaps TRBD1 (5 bases). With 7 bases removed from V and 5 bases from J, the gap between germline ends came to 14 bases. The germline CDR1 and CDR2 sequences are SQVTM and ANQGSEA. CDR3 length: 12 residues. The CDR3 DNA reads as TGCAGCGCCGATGGTGGGGGGTATGGCTACACCTTC. Protein sequence: CSADGGGYGYTF.

This clone has just one count. V usage is TRBV15 and J usage is TRBJ1-3; D gene uncertain. V was clipped by 5 bases and J by 0 bases, with 8 bases between them. CDR1 is LNHNV, CDR2 YYDKDF, per germline (reference sequence). The CDR3 is made up of 14 amino acids. The CDR3 nucleotides are TGTGCCACCAGCGTTGGACTCTCTGGAAACACCATATATTTT. Encoded protein: CATSVGLSGNTIYF.

The chain uses TRBV19 and TRBJ1-2; D remains ambiguous. CDR1 is LNHDA, CDR2 SQIVND, per germline (reference sequence). Trimming pared 7 bases from V and 0 bases from J, leaving 12 bases between. This CDR3 has 14 amino acids. In DNA, the CDR3 is TGTGCCAGTACCCCCGGCCGGGCTAACTATGGCTACACCTTC. It codes for CASTPGRANYGYTF.

On this clone: The sample holds other DNA sequences that translate to the same CDR3. This chain joins TRBV29-1 and TRBJ1-1; D possibly corresponds to TRBD1 (6 bases). The germline CDR1 and CDR2 sequences are SQVTM and ANQGSEA. V lost 3 bases and J lost 1, with 9 bases in between. The CDR3 extends over 13 amino acids. Written as DNA, the CDR3 is TGCAGCGTTGAGGGAGGGGGGAACACTGAAGCTTTCTTT. Translated, it gives CSVEGGGNTEAFF.

The V gene is TRBV7-2, the J gene TRBJ2-7; 10 bases match TRBD1. This CDR3 is 16 amino acids long. Germline assignment: CDR1 SGHTA and CDR2 FQGNSA. The V segment lost 5 bases and the J segment 3 bases; nucleotides outside the gene matches: 10. CDR3 bases: TGTGCCAGCAGCCGTCGAGTCGGACAGGGGGACTACGAGCAGTACTTC. Protein: CASSRRVGQGDYEQYF.

The chain couples TRBV7-3 to TRBJ2-7; D is unresolved. The V and J ends lost 2 bases and 1 base respectively, with 12 bases between them. The CDR3 has 15 amino acids. The germline V gene encodes CDR1 SGHTA and CDR2 FQGTGA. CDR3 sequence: CASSLYFASSYEQYF. In DNA form, the CDR3 reads TGTGCCAGCAGCTTATATTTTGCTAGTTCCTACGAGCAGTACTTC.

The rearrangement joins TRBV5-1 to TRBJ2-5; the match to TRBD1 covers 7 bases. The junction had 11 bases not matched to a gene; V was cut back by 4 bases and J by 5 bases. CDR3 size: 15 residues. In germline, CDR1 is SGHRS, CDR2 YFSETQ. Here the CDR3 reads CASSLQGWVRETQYF. CDR3 sequence (DNA): TGCGCCAGCAGCCTACAGGGGTGGGTGAGGGAGACCCAGTACTTC.

The V gene is TRBV5-1, the J gene TRBJ2-1, with 8 bases identical to TRBD2. After removal of 0 bases from V and 6 bases from J, the junction contained 5 bases not matched to a gene. The CDR3 is made up of 15 amino acids. CDR1 and CDR2 (germline): SGHRS, YFSETQ. CDR3 bases: TGCGCCAGCAGCTTGGGACTAGCGAGTTTCAATGAGCAGTTCTTC. As protein: CASSLGLASFNEQFF.

CDR3 DNA: TGTGCCAGCAGTGAAACCTACCGGGGAAGGCGCGAGCAGTACTTC. This gives the protein CASSETYRGRREQYF. The chain recombines TRBV25-1 with TRBJ2-7; a possible D gene is TRBD2 (5 bases). The V gene's germline CDR1 is MGHDK and CDR2 SYGVNS. This CDR3 has 15 residues. V was pared by 2 bases and J by 6 bases, with 17 bases between.

The chain recombines TRBV19 with TRBJ2-2; possibly TRBD1 for D (6 bases). With 1 base removed from V and 7 bases from J, the gap between germline ends came to 10 bases. Per the germline V gene, CDR1 is LNHDA and CDR2 is SQIVND (reference sequence). The CDR3 length is 14 residues. CDR3 nucleotides: TGTGCCAGTAGTATAGCAGGGGCGGGCGGGGAGCTGTTTTTT. Residues: CASSIAGAGGELFF.

The chain couples TRBV6-1 to TRBJ1-5, with D hard to call. CDR3 size: 12 residues. Germline values: CDR1 MNHNS, CDR2 SASEGT. Trimming cost V 3 bases and J 2 bases, with 2 bases left between them. CDR3 amino acids: CASSDRNQPQHF. The CDR3 DNA sequence: TGTGCCAGCAGTGATCGCAATCAGCCCCAGCATTTT.

The chain couples TRBV5-1 to TRBJ2-5; no clear D gene. Germline CDR1 reads SGHRS; CDR2 reads YFSETQ. Trimming removed 4 bases from V and 1 base from J, with 14 bases in between. The CDR3 covers 15 residues. The CDR3 DNA follows: TGCGCCAGCAGCCCCCACGGAGACATCCAAGAGACCCAGTACTTC. It specifies CASSPHGDIQETQYF.

The rearrangement uses TRBV6-1 and TRBJ2-7; tentatively, D is TRBD2 (6 bases). Germline CDR1 MNHNS, CDR2 SASEGT. The V end lost 7 bases, the J end lost 1 base, and 14 bases lay between the germline ends. CDR3 size: 14 residues. The chain's CDR3 is CASTEGGGSYEQYF. DNA for the CDR3: TGTGCCAGCACCGAGGGCGGAGGGTCCTACGAGCAGTACTTC.

Only one count was recorded for this clone. The chain combines TRBV20-1 with TRBJ2-4, with D maybe TRBD2 (6 bases). Per germline, CDR1 DFQATT and CDR2 SNEGSKA (reference sequence). CDR3 size: 11 residues. V was cut by 5 bases and J by 7 bases, with 9 bases left in between. DNA for the CDR3: TGCAGTGCTTTAGGAGGGAACATTCAGTACTTC. It yields the protein CSALGGNIQYF.

The gene calls are TRBV19 and TRBJ2-7, with a weak D call TRBD2 (5 bases). The ends were cut back, 2 bases at V and 0 bases at J, with 8 bases in the middle. The CDR3 contains 14 residues. Per the germline V gene, CDR1 is LNHDA and CDR2 is SQIVND (reference sequence). The CDR3 DNA reads TGTGCCAGTAGTATATGGGAGAACTCCTACGAGCAGTACTTC. It is translated as CASSIWENSYEQYF.

The rearrangement links TRBV19 to TRBJ2-1; D possibly corresponds to TRBD2 (6 bases). Germline-derived CDR1 and CDR2 are LNHDA and SQIVND (reference sequence). There are 17 residues in the CDR3. V lost 0 bases to trimming and J lost 4 bases, with 16 bases between them. CDR3 sequence: CASSIDRWRGRYNEQFF. In nucleotides, the CDR3 is TGTGCCAGTAGTATAGATAGATGGCGGGGACGATACAATGAGCAGTTCTTC.

This clone showed up just a few times. V gene TRBV2 combines with J gene TRBJ1-5; the D is unclear. This CDR3 comprises 12 residues. CDR1 and CDR2 from the germline V gene are SNHLY and FYNNEI. V was pared by 5 bases and J by 5 bases, with 7 bases between. The CDR3 DNA reads as TGTGCCAGCAGTCGAGACCATCAGCCCCAGCATTTT. Amino acids: CASSRDHQPQHF. Drawing the rest from reference TRBV2 and TRBJ1-5, the complete variable domain is EPEVTQTPSHQVTQMGQEVILRCVPISNHLYFYWYRQILGQKVEFLVSFYNNEISEKSEIFDDQFSVERPDGSNFTLKIRSTKLEDSAMYFCASSRDHQPQHFGDGTRLSIL.

The J gene is TRBJ1-4, the V gene TRBV6-1; D gene unclear. V was pared by 4 bases and J by 8 bases, with 8 bases between. The CDR3 consists of 12 residues. Germline V gene lookup returns CDR1 MNHNS and CDR2 SASEGT. CDR3 amino acids: CASSVLWEKLFF. CDR3 sequence (DNA): TGTGCCAGCAGTGTTCTATGGGAAAAACTGTTTTTT.

A note on this clone: This sample includes further DNA sequences coding for the same CDR3. The chain combines TRBV7-9 with TRBJ2-7; 7 bases match TRBD1. This CDR3 has 13 amino acids. V gave up 5 bases and J gave up 3 bases; unmatched junction bases: 4. Germline-derived CDR1 and CDR2 are SEHNR and FQNEAQ (reference sequence). CDR3 sequence: CASSPGTDYEQYF. CDR3 nucleotides: TGTGCCAGCAGCCCCGGGACAGACTACGAGCAGTACTTC.